Listed here are 23 T cell receptor beta chains from one sample, sequenced in a study of blood T cell repertoires in COVID-19. Method: immunoSEQ multiplex PCR; TCRdb's copy keeps in-frame clones and lacks some. Seen here are over 90,000 clones, more than 90% observed once, and the top ten hold 1.5% to 2%. The material sequenced was peripheral blood. Source of these receptors: a woman aged 45-59 years with COVID-19, enrolled during active disease.

The chain carries TRBV18 and TRBJ2-3, with TRBD1 as a possible D gene (5 bases). The germline CDR1 and CDR2 sequences are KGHSH and LQKENI. The CDR3 runs 13 residues. With 8 bases removed from V and 2 bases from J, the gap between germline ends came to 11 bases. In DNA, the CDR3 is TGTGCCAGCACAGGTTTACACACAGATACGCAGTATTTT. Translation gives CASTGLHTDTQYF.

The chain joins TRBV29-1 to TRBJ2-1; TRBD2 is a possible D gene (5 bases). Trimming stripped 1 base from V and 8 bases from J, with 12 bases between. CDR1 and CDR2 (germline): SQVTM, ANQGSEA. The CDR3 is made up of 13 amino acids. The CDR3 sequence is CSVEGDSVYEQFF. The CDR3 DNA is TGCAGCGTTGAAGGGGATAGCGTCTATGAGCAGTTCTTC.

CDR3 protein: CASSYRQGTNEAFF. CDR3 nucleotide sequence: TGTGCCAGCAGTTACAGACAGGGGACCAATGAAGCTTTCTTT. The V and J genes are TRBV6-5 and TRBJ1-1; 8 bases fit TRBD1. The germline CDR1 and CDR2 sequences are MNHEY and SVGAGI. This CDR3 has 14 amino acids. V was pared by 2 bases and J by 7 bases, with 6 bases of the junction left unmatched.

This chain links TRBV4-1 with TRBJ2-5; TRBD2 agrees at 11 bases. In germline, CDR1 is MGHRA, CDR2 YSYEKL. The CDR3 contains 17 residues. V lost 0 bases and J lost 4; bases outside the gene matches: 7. CDR3: CASSQDLLAGVAETQYF. CDR3 in DNA: TGCGCCAGCAGCCAAGATCTACTAGCGGGGGTAGCAGAGACCCAGTACTTC.

The chain employs TRBV30 and TRBJ2-7, with 10 bases matching TRBD1. The germline V gene encodes CDR1 GTSNPN and CDR2 SVGIG (reference sequence). The trim removed 2 bases at V and 2 bases at J, leaving 3 bases unmatched. The CDR3 runs to 14 residues. DNA for the CDR3: TGTGCCTGGAGTCGGGACAGGGGTACCTACGAGCAGTACTTC. Residues: CAWSRDRGTYEQYF.

This clone was recorded once. V usage is TRBV3-1 (or the pseudogene TRBV3-2) and J usage is TRBJ1-1; unclear D gene. The CDR3 is 15 residues long. CDR1 and CDR2 from the germline V gene are LGHDT and YNNKEL (reference sequence). V dropped 0 bases and J dropped 4 bases, with 12 bases sitting between them. The CDR3 protein is CASSQDPGYRTEAFF. The CDR3 DNA reads TGTGCCAGCAGCCAAGATCCGGGGTATCGCACTGAAGCTTTCTTT.

DNA of the CDR3: TGTGCCAGCAGCCCACACGTGAAGGGGGTCGGGCAGCCCCAGCATTTT. Translated: CASSPHVKGVGQPQHF. The J gene is TRBJ1-5, the V gene TRBV7-2; maybe TRBD1 (6 bases). Looked up from germline, CDR1 is SGHTA and CDR2 is FQGNSA. V gave up 5 bases and J gave up 7 bases, with 21 bases separating them. This CDR3 region has 16 residues.

This chain links TRBV19 with TRBJ2-3; TRBD2 matches at 11 bases. With V trimmed by 0 bases and J by 7 bases, 6 bases remained unmatched. This CDR3 comprises 16 residues. Germline CDR1 LNHDA, CDR2 SQIVND (reference sequence). The CDR3 nucleotides are TGTGCCAGTAGTATAGAAGCTAGCGGGGGGTTGTATACGCAGTATTTT. This translates into CASSIEASGGLYTQYF. Complete variable domain (other parts from reference TRBV19 and TRBJ2-3): DGGITQSPKYLFRKEGQNVTLSCEQNLNHDAMYWYRQDPGQGLRLIYYSQIVNDFQKGDIAEGYSVSREKKESFPLTVTSAQKNPTAFYLCASSIEASGGLYTQYFGPGTRLTVL.

The gene calls are TRBV2 and TRBJ1-1, with 9 positions matching TRBD1. Trimming removed 1 base from V and 4 bases from J; junction bases left unmatched: 4. From germline, CDR1 is SNHLY and CDR2 FYNNEI. CDR3 length equals 15 residues. The CDR3 spells CASSEDRGRGTEAFF. CDR3 bases: TGTGCCAGCAGTGAAGACAGGGGGCGAGGCACTGAAGCTTTCTTT.

This clone has just a few counts. This sequence joins TRBV24-1 and TRBJ1-1, with a weak D call TRBD1 (6 bases). V gave up 9 bases and J gave up 9 bases, with 13 bases separating them. The CDR3 runs to 11 residues. Germline V gene sequence: CDR1 KGHDR, CDR2 SFDVKD. The CDR3 sequence is CATRDTGKAFF. The CDR3 DNA reads TGTGCCACCCGGGACACTGGCAAAGCTTTCTTT.

This chain uses TRBV7-8 with TRBJ1-2; 7 bases fit TRBD1. Trimming took 4 bases from V and 4 from J; bases not matched to a gene: 12. In germline, CDR1 is SGHVS, CDR2 FQNEAQ. This CDR3 is 16 amino acids long. CDR3 sequence reads: CASSSKNRGSPYGYTF. CDR3 nucleotide sequence: TGTGCCAGCAGCTCAAAAAACAGGGGTTCCCCCTATGGCTACACCTTC.

The rearrangement links TRBV24-1 to TRBJ2-3; TRBD1 aligns across 8 bases. Per germline, CDR1 KGHDR and CDR2 SFDVKD. This CDR3 contains 15 residues. After removal of 5 bases from V and 6 bases from J, the junction contained 9 bases not matched to a gene. The DNA for the CDR3 is TGTGCCACCAGTGGTATTGACAGGGGCAGGGATACGCAGTATTTT. It is translated as CATSGIDRGRDTQYF.

The chain uses TRBV7-3 and TRBJ2-1, with TRBD1 as a possible D gene (6 bases). Between the trimmed V and J ends, which lost 5 bases and 3 bases, there was a span of 14 bases. Germline V gene sequence: CDR1 SGHTA, CDR2 FQGTGA. The length of the CDR3 is 15 residues. This CDR3 is CASSHRTDYYNEQFF. As DNA, the CDR3 is TGTGCCAGCAGCCACCGGACAGATTACTACAATGAGCAGTTCTTC. The whole variable domain, filled in from reference TRBV7-3 and TRBJ2-1, reads GAGVSQTPSNKVTEKGKYVELRCDPISGHTALYWYRQSLGQGPEFLIYFQGTGAADDSGLPNDRFFAVRPEGSVSTLKIQRTERGDSAVYLCASSHRTDYYNEQFFGPGTRLTVL.

The J gene is TRBJ1-2, the V gene TRBV3-1 (or the pseudogene TRBV3-2), with D perhaps TRBD1 (6 bases). CDR1 and CDR2 from the germline V gene are LGHDT and YNNKEL (reference sequence). CDR3 length: 14 residues. Deletions cut 2 bases from V and 8 bases from J, with 15 bases between. The CDR3 loop reads CASSQRPPGTGYTF. Here the CDR3 DNA reads TGTGCCAGCAGCCAACGCCCACCAGGGACAGGCTACACCTTC.

The chain couples TRBV5-1 to TRBJ1-1; TRBD1 matches 7 bases. CDR3 length: 15 residues. The germline gives CDR1 SGHRS, CDR2 YFSETQ. V lost 1 base, J lost 1 base, and 4 bases stayed unmatched. CDR3 coding DNA: TGCGCCAGCAGCTTGTTGGACAGGAGGAACACTGAAGCTTTCTTT. As protein: CASSLLDRRNTEAFF.

Only one count was recorded for this clone. V usage is TRBV6-5 and J usage is TRBJ1-1; no firm D call. V dropped 0 bases and J dropped 7 bases, with 15 bases sitting between them. The CDR3 runs 15 residues. CDR1 MNHEY and CDR2 SVGAGI come from the germline V gene. CDR3 sequence (DNA): TGTGCCAGCAGTTACTCGATAGCGGGCCTCGGTGAAGCTTTCTTT. This codes for CASSYSIAGLGEAFF.

The J gene is TRBJ1-6, the V gene TRBV5-1, with 8 nucleotides matching TRBD1. The germline V gene has CDR1 SGHRS and CDR2 YFSETQ. The CDR3 has 15 amino acids. V was clipped by 3 bases and J by 8 bases; unmatched bases: 7. The CDR3 coding sequence is TGCGCCAGCAGCTACTCCGGGACAGGAGATTCACCCCTCCACTTT. Translating gives CASSYSGTGDSPLHF.

The DNA for the CDR3 is TGTGCCAGCTCACCGCAGTTCCCTAGCGGGGATACTGCCCCTAGCACAGATACGCAGTATTTT. It yields the protein CASSPQFPSGDTAPSTDTQYF. This chain uses TRBV18 with TRBJ2-3; the match to TRBD2 covers 9 bases. CDR3 size: 21 residues. Germline V lookup: CDR1 KGHSH, CDR2 LQKENI. V dropped 3 bases and J dropped 0; count of bases not matched to a gene: 19.

The chain recombines TRBV15 with TRBJ1-6; D is perhaps TRBD1 (5 bases). V lost 0 bases to trimming and J lost 0 bases, with 15 bases between them. The CDR3 length is 19 residues. CDR1 is LNHNV, CDR2 YYDKDF, per germline (reference sequence). The CDR3 DNA is TGTGCCACCAGCAGAGATGCCGGGACTCAGAGCTCCTATAATTCACCCCTCCACTTT. Protein product: CATSRDAGTQSSYNSPLHF.

This clone was recorded once. The V gene is TRBV30, the J gene TRBJ1-5, with D uncertain. The germline CDR1 and CDR2 sequences are GTSNPN and SVGIG (reference sequence). This CDR3 has 13 amino acids. Trimming shortened V by 3 bases and J by 7 bases, and 13 bases separated the two germline ends. The CDR3: CAWSPYSGQPQHF. In DNA, the CDR3 is TGTGCCTGGAGCCCTTACAGTGGCCAGCCCCAGCATTTT.

The genes are TRBV19 and TRBJ2-2; 9 positions match TRBD1. CDR3 length: 18 residues. J was trimmed by 0 bases and V by 6 bases; bases with no gene match: 11. Germline CDR1 reads LNHDA; CDR2 reads SQIVND (reference sequence). CDR3 in DNA: TGTGCCAGTAGCACCCTGACAGGGGGGATCCCGAACACCGGGGAGCTGTTTTTT. This codes for CASSTLTGGIPNTGELFF.

The chain carries TRBV6-2 or TRBV6-3 and TRBJ2-2; TRBD1 is a possible D gene (6 bases). This CDR3 is built from 15 residues. V gave up 5 bases and J gave up 3 bases, with 13 bases separating them. Germline V gene data show CDR1 as MNHEY and CDR2 as SVGEGT. Written as DNA, the CDR3 is TGTGCCAGCAGTCTCGGACAGCTTCACACCGGGGAGCTGTTTTTT. This gives the protein CASSLGQLHTGELFF.

This rearrangement joins TRBV9 to TRBJ1-3; 9 bases are a match to TRBD1. There are 15 residues in the CDR3. From germline, CDR1 is SGDLS and CDR2 YYNGEE. The V and J ends lost 3 bases and 4 bases, in that order; junction bases with no gene match: 5. The CDR3 region has the DNA TGTGCCAGCAGCGGCCGGGACAGGGAGGGAAACACCATATATTTT. Translating gives CASSGRDREGNTIYF. Full variable domain (remainder filled in from reference TRBV9 and TRBJ1-3): DSGVTQTPKHLITATGQRVTLRCSPRSGDLSVYWYQQSLDQGLQFLIQYYNGEERAKGNILERFSAQQFPDLHSELNLSSLELGDSALYFCASSGRDREGNTIYFGEGSWLTVV.